Below are 21 T cell receptor beta chains sequenced from a single sample in a study of shared T cell receptors in the human thymus. Profiling relied on immunoSEQ multiplex PCR, and the TCRdb table lists in-frame clones only, not all of them. This table holds about 610,000 clones, 70% to 90% found once. These data were also filed under a second study, of human thymus T cells.

Specimen: thymocytes. The origin of the receptors is a boy under two years old with a congenital heart defect.

The chain couples TRBV5-1 to TRBJ2-7; 9 nucleotides align to TRBD2. The ends lost 3 bases at V and 5 bases at J; junction bases unmatched: 12. This CDR3 comprises 16 residues. Germline V gene sequence: CDR1 SGHRS, CDR2 YFSETQ. The CDR3 DNA sequence: TGCGCCAGCAGCTCCCCCTTGGCGGGAGGGACCCACGAGCAGTACTTC. This encodes CASSSPLAGGTHEQYF.

The table lists this clone with a few counts. The chain couples TRBV2 to TRBJ2-7; possibly TRBD2 for D (5 bases). Trimming took off 6 bases at V and 6 bases at J, with 18 bases between the two ends. The CDR3 sequence is 14 residues long. CDR1 and CDR2 (germline): SNHLY, FYNNEI. The CDR3 bases are TGTGCCAGCAGCGACCTGGACGGTGCGGGCGAGCAGTACTTC. Translation: CASSDLDGAGEQYF. Supplemented by reference TRBV2 and TRBJ2-7, the full variable domain reads EPEVTQTPSHQVTQMGQEVILRCVPISNHLYFYWYRQILGQKVEFLVSFYNNEISEKSEIFDDQFSVERPDGSNFTLKIRSTKLEDSAMYFCASSDLDGAGEQYFGPGTRLTVT.

This clone has only a few counts. This chain uses TRBV4-1 with TRBJ2-5; 10 bases agree with TRBD1. The CDR3 consists of 16 residues. Trimming took 4 bases from V and 5 from J; bases not matched to a gene: 10. Per germline, CDR1 MGHRA and CDR2 YSYEKL. CDR3 bases: TGCGCCAGCAGCCTAAACGGACAGGGGGGTATGGAGACCCAGTACTTC. Its translation: CASSLNGQGGMETQYF.

This rearrangement joins TRBV6-6 to TRBJ2-7; 7 bases map to TRBD1. CDR3 size: 15 residues. Germline V gene sequence: CDR1 MNHNY, CDR2 SVGAGI (reference sequence). V lost 0 bases and J lost 7; bases outside the gene matches: 9. The CDR3 nucleotides read TGTGCCAGCAGTTACTCGGGGACAGTGAAGTGTGAGCAGTACTTC. Amino acids: CASSYSGTVKCEQYF.

The chain links TRBV9 to TRBJ2-1; D may be TRBD1 (6 bases). This CDR3 is 16 amino acids long. CDR1 SGDLS and CDR2 YYNGEE come from the germline V gene. Trimming stripped 3 bases from V and 3 bases from J, with 16 bases between. The DNA of the CDR3 is TGTGCCAGCAGCGAGAGAGACAGGTTCTACTACAATGAGCAGTTCTTC. This sequence encodes CASSERDRFYYNEQFF.

V and J are TRBV13 and TRBJ2-3; 11 nucleotides match TRBD2. V lost 4 bases and J lost 3; bases outside the gene matches: 6. Germline loops: CDR1 PRHDT, CDR2 FYEKMQ (reference sequence). The CDR3 contains 16 residues. CDR3 sequence reads: CASSSQLAGVTDTQYF. Written as DNA, the CDR3 is TGTGCCAGCAGCTCCCAACTAGCGGGAGTGACAGATACGCAGTATTTT.

The chain couples TRBV5-5 to TRBJ1-4, with TRBD1 as a possible D gene (5 bases). V lost 5 bases and J lost 4, with 12 bases in between. The CDR3 runs 14 residues. Germline V gives CDR1 SGHKS, CDR2 YYEKEE (reference sequence). The CDR3 protein is CASRPGTSNEKLFF. The CDR3 DNA reads as TGTGCCAGCAGACCCGGGACTAGTAATGAAAAACTGTTTTTT.

The chain couples TRBV7-2 to TRBJ2-7; 14 bases agree with TRBD2. Trimming removed 4 bases from V and 5 bases from J; junction bases left unmatched: 7. The V gene's germline CDR1 is SGHTA and CDR2 FQGNSA. The CDR3 is made up of 16 amino acids. The CDR3 is CASSSGTSGSEDEQYF. DNA for the CDR3: TGTGCCAGCAGCTCGGGGACTAGCGGGAGCGAGGACGAGCAGTACTTC.

This rearrangement joins TRBV9 to TRBJ2-1; D may be TRBD2 (6 bases). Germline values: CDR1 SGDLS, CDR2 YYNGEE. Trimming cost V 3 bases and J 7 bases, with 20 bases left between them. This CDR3 has 16 amino acids. The CDR3, as DNA: TGTGCCAGCAGCGCGTTTCCGCGGGACTGGTTGAATGAGCAGTTCTTC. Translation gives CASSAFPRDWLNEQFF.

This chain links TRBV29-1 with TRBJ2-5; the match to TRBD2 covers 11 bases. Germline loops: CDR1 SQVTM, CDR2 ANQGSEA. J gave up 3 bases and V 4 bases, and 7 bases lay outside the gene matches. CDR3 length equals 15 residues. The CDR3 spells CSVVVAGGPKETQYF. The CDR3 nucleotides read TGCAGCGTTGTGGTAGCGGGAGGGCCAAAAGAGACCCAGTACTTC. Complete variable domain (other parts from reference TRBV29-1 and TRBJ2-5): SAVISQKPSRDICQRGTSLTIQCQVDSQVTMMFWYRQQPGQSLTLIATANQGSEATYESGFVIDKFPISRPNLTFSTLTVSNMSPEDSSIYLCSVVVAGGPKETQYFGPGTRLLVL.

The V call is TRBV2, the J call TRBJ2-1; D is undetermined. The germline V gene encodes CDR1 SNHLY and CDR2 FYNNEI. The CDR3 covers 10 residues. Trimming left V 7 bases short and J 9 bases short, with 7 bases between. CDR3 nucleotides: TGTGCCAGCACTCCCTTTGAGCAGTTCTTC. Translating it yields CASTPFEQFF.

V usage is TRBV9 and J usage is TRBJ2-2; the D gene is possibly TRBD2 (6 bases). Trimming pared 0 bases from V and 4 bases from J, leaving 13 bases between. The germline CDR1 and CDR2 sequences are SGDLS and YYNGEE. The CDR3 extends over 16 amino acids. In DNA, the CDR3 is TGTGCCAGCAGCGTAGATGGAGGGGCGGCCACCGGGGAGCTGTTTTTT. Translating it yields CASSVDGGAATGELFF. The full variable domain, its missing parts supplied by reference TRBV9 and TRBJ2-2, is DSGVTQTPKHLITATGQRVTLRCSPRSGDLSVYWYQQSLDQGLQFLIQYYNGEERAKGNILERFSAQQFPDLHSELNLSSLELGDSALYFCASSVDGGAATGELFFGEGSRLTVL.

This chain connects TRBV4-3 to TRBJ2-1; 7 bases align to TRBD2. V shed 0 bases and J 10 bases; nucleotides not matched to a gene: 15. Germline CDR1 and CDR2: LGHNA and YSLEER. This CDR3 is 17 amino acids long. CDR3 DNA sequence: TGCGCCAGCAGCCAAGAAATGCAAGAGCGGGGTCGACGGGAGCAGTTCTTC. It translates to CASSQEMQERGRREQFF.

The genes are TRBV5-6 and TRBJ2-2; possible D gene TRBD1, 6 bases. CDR3 size: 13 residues. Germline V gene sequence: CDR1 SGHDT, CDR2 YYEEEE. V shed 2 bases and J shed 5 bases, with 7 bases lying between them. CDR3 nucleotides: TGTGCCAGCAGCTTTGGACAGACCGGGGAGCTGTTTTTT. Its protein product is CASSFGQTGELFF.

This chain joins TRBV28 and TRBJ2-3; a possible D gene is TRBD1 (5 bases). This CDR3 spans 15 amino acids. V was shortened by 6 bases and J by 0 bases, with 13 bases between the two germline ends. Germline lookup yields CDR1 MDHEN and CDR2 SYDVKM. DNA for the CDR3: TGTGCCAGCAGACCGCACAGGCGGAGCACAGATACGCAGTATTTT. Amino acid sequence: CASRPHRRSTDTQYF.

This chain uses TRBV4-3 with TRBJ2-1, with TRBD2 matching 12 bases. Germline assignment: CDR1 LGHNA and CDR2 YSLEER. The CDR3 sequence is 16 residues long. With 0 bases clipped from V and 13 bases from J, the junction kept 10 bases outside the gene matches. Here the CDR3 reads CASSQDRRLAGGDQFF. CDR3 nucleotides: TGCGCCAGCAGCCAAGATCGTCGGCTAGCGGGAGGGGATCAGTTCTTC.

This clone was counted once. J is TRBJ1-3 and V is TRBV27; 7 bases agree with TRBD1. The CDR3 extends over 14 amino acids. Germline V lookup: CDR1 MNHEY, CDR2 SMNVEV (reference sequence). J gave up 0 bases and V 6 bases, and 2 bases lay outside the gene matches. The CDR3 sequence: CASSRDSSGNTIYF. For the CDR3, the DNA is TGTGCCAGCAGCCGGGACAGCTCTGGAAACACCATATATTTT.

The chain joins TRBV5-1 to TRBJ2-2; 13 bases align to TRBD2. Germline CDR1 reads SGHRS; CDR2 reads YFSETQ. V shed 3 bases and J 2 bases; nucleotides not matched to a gene: 4. The CDR3 loop spans 17 amino acids. The CDR3 bases are TGCGCCAGCAGCTCGACTAGCGGGAGGACTAACACCGGGGAGCTGTTTTTT. Translating it yields CASSSTSGRTNTGELFF.

This clone occurred once. J is TRBJ2-3 and V is TRBV4-1, with 9 bases lining up with TRBD2. CDR1 is MGHRA and CDR2 is YSYEKL in the germline V gene. The CDR3 runs 16 residues. Trimming cost V 3 bases and J 4 bases; bases outside gene matches: 8. The CDR3 reads CASSHDAGGIADTQYF. The CDR3 bases are TGCGCCAGCAGCCATGACGCGGGAGGGATCGCAGATACGCAGTATTTT.

This chain connects TRBV5-6 to TRBJ2-3, with no clear D. The CDR3 spans 15 residues. V was trimmed by 1 base and J by 1 base, leaving 10 bases between them. Looked up from germline, CDR1 is SGHDT and CDR2 is YYEEEE. For the CDR3, the DNA is TGTGCCAGCAGCTTGTGTGGCGGAGGCACAGATACGCAGTATTTT. Encoded protein: CASSLCGGGTDTQYF.

The CDR3 region is CASSLDRDNRQQSYEQYF. The CDR3 coding sequence is TGTGCCAGCAGCTTAGACAGGGACAATCGCCAACAATCCTACGAGCAGTACTTC. J is TRBJ2-7 and V is TRBV7-9; possible D gene TRBD1, 6 bases. Trimming removed 1 base at V and 1 base at J, with 20 bases between. This CDR3 spans 18 amino acids. Germline values: CDR1 SEHNR, CDR2 FQNEAQ (reference sequence). The full variable domain, in which reference TRBV7-9 and TRBJ2-7 provide the parts outside the CDR3, is DTGVSQNPRHKITKRGQNVTFRCDPISEHNRLYWYRQTLGQGPEFLTYFQNEAQLEKSRLLSDRFSAERPKGSFSTLEIQRTEQGDSAMYLCASSLDRDNRQQSYEQYFGPGTRLTVT.